This T cell receptor beta chain derives from a study of early T cells in non-severe SARS-CoV-2 infection. About the study: The sequenced material was bulk RNA from unsorted whole blood, and its chains were unpaired. The study, taken as a whole, reports: Reliance on VDJdb matching favored anti-spike CD8 responses; private and CD4 specificities were missed.

The TCR library protocol was used to attach unique molecular identifiers. These identifiers were attached to individual cDNA molecules. TCRdb re-called the 5' RACE reads with MiXCR, one entry per CDR3 protein. The sample includes 69,000 or so distinct CDR3 sequences, about 4.6% of them seen just once. This clonotype was observed a few times. What it recognizes is unknown. Trimming cost V 0 bases and J 5 bases, with 13 bases left between them. The CDR3 sequence is 16 residues long. From germline, CDR1 is LGHNA and CDR2 YSLEER. Material: whole blood, obtained at baseline. The gene calls are TRBV4-3 and TRBJ2-2, with D possibly matching TRBD1 (5 bases). This TCR was recovered from an adult who was a healthcare worker with PCR-confirmed SARS-CoV-2 infection or an uninfected control (not recorded which). The donor label of this sample is uncertain. As DNA, the CDR3 is TGCGCCAGCAGCCAAGATCCTACAGGAGCTACCGGGGAGCTGTTTTTT. This translates into CASSQDPTGATGELFF.